Here is one T cell receptor beta chain with its context. The CDR3 spans 15 residues. V dropped 2 bases and J dropped 5; count of bases not matched to a gene: 5. Germline CDR1 is SGHNT and CDR2 is YYREEE (reference sequence). The source of the sample is a study of blood T cell repertoires in COVID-19. Looking at the study overall: Some COVID-19 samples were acute and others convalescent; all came from the United States, Italy and Spain. PBMCs, B-cell-depleted T cells, or T cells were the source of the cDNA or gDNA that made up the material.

Per the original methods: Amplification with reference gene primers provided the estimates of nucleated cell counts. Sequencing used immunoSEQ multiplex PCR; TCRdb keeps in-frame clones, though not all of them. V and J calls and clone size are as listed in that table; D and trimming were resolved from the DNA. This table has more than 70,000 clones, about nine tenths appearing once. The rearrangement uses TRBV5-4 and TRBJ2-5; TRBD2 matches 11 bases. The specimen sequenced was peripheral blood. This receptor was taken from a man aged 45 to 65 with active or convalescent COVID-19. The CDR3 DNA reads as TGTGCCAGCAGCTTTAGCGGGGGGGCCGGGGAGACCCAGTACTTC. Amino acids: CASSFSGGAGETQYF.